A single sample is the source of the 21 T cell receptor beta chains below, sequenced in a study of blood T cell repertoires in COVID-19. Clones were sequenced by immunoSEQ multiplex PCR, and TCRdb holds only the in-frame ones, with some missing. The table lists some 150,000 clones, roughly 81% of them singletons. The material sequenced was peripheral blood. The receptors here all came from a human donor with acute or convalescent COVID-19. The donor label of this sample is uncertain.

This chain joins TRBV3-1 (or the pseudogene TRBV3-2) and TRBJ1-4, with D possibly being TRBD1 (6 bases). CDR3 length equals 13 residues. Germline V gene sequence: CDR1 LGHDT, CDR2 YNNKEL (reference sequence). With 4 bases removed from V and 6 bases from J, the gap between germline ends came to 9 bases. The CDR3, as DNA: TGTGCCAGCAGCCCCCCAGGGGATGAAAAACTGTTTTTT. Translating gives CASSPPGDEKLFF.

The gene calls are TRBV12-3 or TRBV12-4 and TRBJ1-1; 8 bases are a match to TRBD1. V gave up 2 bases and J gave up 6 bases; unmatched junction bases: 2. The CDR3 totals 13 residues. The CDR3 spells CASSLTGGSEAFF. In DNA form, the CDR3 reads TGTGCCAGCAGTTTAACAGGGGGATCTGAAGCTTTCTTT.

The chain carries TRBV2 and TRBJ1-2, with D unresolved. The germline V gene encodes CDR1 SNHLY and CDR2 FYNNEI. The V gene lost 10 bases and the J gene lost 8 bases, with 17 bases spanning the gap. The CDR3 length is 12 residues. In DNA, the CDR3 is TGTGCCACTCGCGGCGGGTTACGGGGCTACACCTTC. Translated, it gives CATRGGLRGYTF.

The chain couples TRBV23-1 to TRBJ2-4; a weak D match, TRBD2 (5 bases). TRBV23-1 is sorted into the ORF group, with uncertain function. This CDR3 contains 14 residues. Trimming removed 5 bases from V and 1 base from J, with 9 bases in between. The CDR3: CASSELDAKNIQYF. The CDR3 nucleotides read TGCGCCAGCAGTGAACTAGACGCCAAAAACATTCAGTACTTC.

This sequence joins TRBV7-8 and TRBJ1-3; 8 nucleotides match TRBD1. Per the germline V gene, CDR1 is SGHVS and CDR2 is FQNEAQ. J was trimmed by 3 bases and V by 4 bases; bases with no gene match: 2. The CDR3 has 14 residues. CDR3 DNA: TGTGCCAGCAGCTGGGGGACAGGTGGAAACACCATATATTTT. Its protein product is CASSWGTGGNTIYF.

This clone was detected only once. V gene TRBV5-4 combines with J gene TRBJ2-3, with D perhaps matching TRBD2 (7 bases). The V end was cut by 2 bases, the J end by 3 bases, with 19 bases between. CDR1 is SGHNT and CDR2 is YYREEE in the germline V gene (reference sequence). This CDR3 is built from 17 residues. The CDR3 spells CASSLIVGGPETDTQYF. CDR3 nucleotides: TGTGCCAGCAGCTTAATTGTGGGGGGGCCTGAAACAGATACGCAGTATTTT.

The rearrangement links TRBV7-2 to TRBJ2-1; TRBD2 matches 14 bases. Germline trimming cut 3 bases from V and 10 bases from J; bases unmatched to any gene: 8. The CDR3 contains 16 residues. Germline V gene sequence: CDR1 SGHTA, CDR2 FQGNSA. In nucleotides, the CDR3 is TGTGCCAGCAGCTTTTCCGGGACTAGCGGGAGCCAGGAGCAGTTCTTC. Translated, it gives CASSFSGTSGSQEQFF.

The V gene is TRBV7-6, the J gene TRBJ1-2; D is uncertain. Per the germline V gene, CDR1 is SGHVS and CDR2 is FNYEAQ. V lost 3 bases and J lost 8, with 16 bases in between. This CDR3 is built from 14 residues. This CDR3 reads CASSFPGPEIGYTF. DNA for the CDR3: TGTGCCAGCAGCTTCCCAGGTCCGGAAATCGGCTACACCTTC.

The gene calls are TRBV7-9 and TRBJ2-5; D perhaps matches TRBD1 (5 bases). Germline V gives CDR1 SEHNR, CDR2 FQNEAQ (reference sequence). The CDR3 covers 15 residues. V was pared by 5 bases and J by 5 bases, with 18 bases between. The CDR3: CASSVTGLGAETQYF. CDR3 in DNA: TGTGCCAGCAGCGTCACAGGCTTAGGGGCCGAGACCCAGTACTTC.

This chain uses TRBV2 with TRBJ1-6; D possibly corresponds to TRBD1 (6 bases). The germline gives CDR1 SNHLY, CDR2 FYNNEI. This CDR3 comprises 17 residues. Trimming removed 7 bases from V and 0 bases from J, with 16 bases in between. The DNA for the CDR3 is TGTGCCAGCACCTTGGGGACAACCAGCTCCTATAATTCACCCCTCCACTTT. This translates into CASTLGTTSSYNSPLHF.

The chain combines TRBV2 with TRBJ1-2, with D unresolved. Trimming left V 3 bases short and J 3 bases short, with 14 bases between. Germline-derived CDR1 and CDR2 are SNHLY and FYNNEI. The length of the CDR3 is 15 residues. The chain's CDR3 is CASSDQASGYYGYTF. CDR3 sequence (DNA): TGTGCCAGCAGTGACCAGGCGTCGGGGTACTATGGCTACACCTTC.

The chain has TRBV27 and TRBJ2-5, with a tentative D call TRBD2 (5 bases). Germline lookup yields CDR1 MNHEY and CDR2 SMNVEV (reference sequence). V lost 5 bases and J 2 bases, leaving 12 bases between the germline ends. This CDR3 region has 14 residues. In nucleotides, the CDR3 is TGTGCCAGCAGTCCTGGACTTATACAAGAGACCCAGTACTTC. Residues: CASSPGLIQETQYF.

The V and J genes are TRBV5-1 and TRBJ2-3; 12 nucleotides align to TRBD2. There are 16 residues in the CDR3. CDR1 SGHRS and CDR2 YFSETQ come from the germline V gene. The ends lost 4 bases at V and 2 bases at J; junction bases unmatched: 5. The CDR3 region is CASSVRLAGDTDTQYF. For the CDR3, the DNA is TGCGCCAGCAGCGTAAGACTAGCGGGGGACACAGATACGCAGTATTTT.

The CDR3 protein is CSVGITGDYGYTF. CDR3 bases: TGCAGCGTTGGGATAACAGGAGATTATGGCTACACCTTC. V gene TRBV29-1 combines with J gene TRBJ1-2, with TRBD1 as a possible D gene (5 bases). Deletions cut 4 bases from V and 5 bases from J, with 14 bases between. Germline loops: CDR1 SQVTM, CDR2 ANQGSEA. CDR3 length: 13 amino acids. The full variable domain, its missing parts supplied by reference TRBV29-1 and TRBJ1-2, is SAVISQKPSRDICQRGTSLTIQCQVDSQVTMMFWYRQQPGQSLTLIATANQGSEATYESGFVIDKFPISRPNLTFSTLTVSNMSPEDSSIYLCSVGITGDYGYTFGSGTRLTVV.

The rearrangement links TRBV19 to TRBJ1-2, with D possibly TRBD1 on 5 matching bases. CDR3 length: 15 residues. Germline assignment: CDR1 LNHDA and CDR2 SQIVND (reference sequence). Trimming shortened V by 6 bases and J by 1 base, and 15 bases separated the two germline ends. The CDR3 sequence is CASRPLLTDNYGYTF. For the CDR3, the DNA is TGTGCCAGTAGACCCCTCCTGACAGATAACTATGGCTACACCTTC.

The rearrangement uses TRBV7-2 and TRBJ1-2; the match to TRBD1 covers 7 bases. Trimming cost V 5 bases and J 4 bases; bases outside gene matches: 7. Germline CDR1 is SGHTA and CDR2 is FQGNSA. CDR3 length equals 14 residues. The CDR3 bases are TGTGCCAGCAGCCCCCGACAGGGAGGCTATGGCTACACCTTC. This codes for CASSPRQGGYGYTF.

The chain is built from TRBV3-1 (or the pseudogene TRBV3-2) and TRBJ2-1; 7 bases line up with TRBD2. With V trimmed by 2 bases and J by 4 bases, 8 bases remained unmatched. Germline V gives CDR1 LGHDT, CDR2 YNNKEL (reference sequence). This CDR3 spans 16 amino acids. CDR3 nucleotides: TGTGCCAGCAGCCAATTCGGGGGGTTTGCGTACAATGAGCAGTTCTTC. Protein: CASSQFGGFAYNEQFF.

The chain is built from TRBV18 and TRBJ1-1; the D is unclear. V shed 1 base and J shed 3 bases, with 9 bases lying between them. Germline V lookup: CDR1 KGHSH, CDR2 LQKENI. The CDR3 contains 14 residues. CDR3 region: CASSPQGGDTEAFF. Written as DNA, the CDR3 is TGTGCCAGCTCACCACAGGGAGGCGACACTGAAGCTTTCTTT.

J is TRBJ2-7 and V is TRBV21-1; the table names TRBD2, a call not compared with the DNA. TRBV21-1 constitutes a pseudogene. CDR3 length: 14 amino acids. The CDR3 coding sequence is TGTGCCAGCAGCAAACTAGCGGGAGAGTACGAGCAGTACGTC. Encoded protein: CASSKLAGEYEQYV.

This clone was counted a few times. This chain connects TRBV7-2 to TRBJ2-3, with D possibly being TRBD2 (6 bases). The CDR3 consists of 13 residues. The ends were cut back, 1 base at V and 6 bases at J, with 8 bases in the middle. Germline assignment: CDR1 SGHTA and CDR2 FQGNSA. CDR3 nucleotide sequence: TGTGCCAGCAGCTTAGGCCGGGGGGATACGCAGTATTTT. Translation: CASSLGRGDTQYF.

This clone was counted only a few times. The chain employs TRBV7-2 and TRBJ2-5, with D maybe TRBD1 (6 bases). This CDR3 is built from 15 residues. The V gene's germline CDR1 is SGHTA and CDR2 FQGNSA. Trimming cost V 3 bases and J 4 bases, with 15 bases left between them. CDR3 sequence reads: CASSFSGARGETQYF. The CDR3 DNA is TGTGCCAGCAGCTTTTCAGGGGCGAGAGGAGAGACCCAGTACTTC.